This TCR beta chain was recovered during a study of shared clonotypes between healthy human individuals. With 1 base clipped from V and 4 bases from J, the junction kept 4 bases outside the gene matches. Germline assignment: CDR1 LGHNA and CDR2 YSLEER. CDR3 size: 15 residues. General study results and limits: The expectation was that sequencing depth would affect clonotype sharing among donors.

Genomic DNA for unsorted samples, which was extracted with the QIAamp DNA Blood Mini kit, came from approximately 90 million PBMCs. About this clone: Its specificity is not known.

The authors ran unsorted PBMC replicate PCRs on 250 to 350 ng DNA, about 30,000 T cell genomes. Libraries were prepared by immunoSEQ multiplex PCR; TCRdb keeps only in-frame clonotypes and omits some of them. The sample holds 450,000 to 500,000 clones, roughly 80% seen once. Source material: PBMCs. The TCR was taken from a woman aged 40 to 50 in good health. Some clones in this sample may be carry-over from other donors' samples. The chain links TRBV4-3 to TRBJ2-7; 10 positions agree with TRBD1. The CDR3 reads CASSQVWDRGYEQYF. CDR3 coding DNA: TGCGCCAGCAGCCAAGTTTGGGACAGGGGATACGAGCAGTACTTC.